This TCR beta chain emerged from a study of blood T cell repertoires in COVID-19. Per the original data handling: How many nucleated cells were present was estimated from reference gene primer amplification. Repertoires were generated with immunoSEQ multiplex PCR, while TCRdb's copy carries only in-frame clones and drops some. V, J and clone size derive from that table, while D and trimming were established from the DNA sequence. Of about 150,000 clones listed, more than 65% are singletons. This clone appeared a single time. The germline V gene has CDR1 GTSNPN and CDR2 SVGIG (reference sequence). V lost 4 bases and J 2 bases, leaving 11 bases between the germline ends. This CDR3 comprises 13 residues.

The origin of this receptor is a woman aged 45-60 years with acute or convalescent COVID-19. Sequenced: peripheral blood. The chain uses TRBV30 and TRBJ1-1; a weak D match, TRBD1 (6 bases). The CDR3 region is CAWTTGLNTEAFF. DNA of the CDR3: TGTGCCTGGACGACAGGACTCAACACTGAAGCTTTCTTT.